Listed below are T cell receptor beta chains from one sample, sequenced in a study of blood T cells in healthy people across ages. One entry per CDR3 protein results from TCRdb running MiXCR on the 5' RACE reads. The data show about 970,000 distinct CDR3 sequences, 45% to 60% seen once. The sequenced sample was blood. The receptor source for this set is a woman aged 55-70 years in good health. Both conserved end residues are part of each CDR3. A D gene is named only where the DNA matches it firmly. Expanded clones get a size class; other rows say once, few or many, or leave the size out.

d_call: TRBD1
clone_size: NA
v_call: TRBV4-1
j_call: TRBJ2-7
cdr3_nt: TGCGCCAGCAGCCAAAGGGACAGCTACGAGCAGTACTTC
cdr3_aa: CASSQRDSYEQYF

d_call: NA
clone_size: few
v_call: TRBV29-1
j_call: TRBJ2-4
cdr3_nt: TGCAGCGTCGAGCGACTAGCAGGGGAGCAGTACTTC
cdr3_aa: CSVERLAGEQYF

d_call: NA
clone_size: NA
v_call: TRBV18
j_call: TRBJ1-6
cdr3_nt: TGTGCCAGCTCACCGTCGGGTGGGAATTCACCCCTCCACTTT
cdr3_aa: CASSPSGGNSPLHF

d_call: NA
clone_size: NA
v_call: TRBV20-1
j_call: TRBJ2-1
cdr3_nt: TGCAGTGCTAGTAGAGACGCGAGCTCCTACAATGAGCAGTTCTTC
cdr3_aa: CSASRDASSYNEQFF

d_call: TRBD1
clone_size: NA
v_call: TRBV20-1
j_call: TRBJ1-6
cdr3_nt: TGCAGTGCTAGAGGATCAGTTGGACAGGGGAAGAATTCACCCCTCCACTTT
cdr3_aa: CSARGSVGQGKNSPLHF

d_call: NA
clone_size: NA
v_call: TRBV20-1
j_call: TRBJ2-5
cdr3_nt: TGCAGTGCTCAGGACAGTCTAGAGACCCAGTACTTC
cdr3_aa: CSAQDSLETQYF

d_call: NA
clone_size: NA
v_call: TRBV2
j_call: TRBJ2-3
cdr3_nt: TGTGCCAGCAGTGACGCATGGGATACGCAGTATTTT
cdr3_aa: CASSDAWDTQYF

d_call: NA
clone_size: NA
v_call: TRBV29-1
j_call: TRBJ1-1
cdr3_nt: TGCAGCGTTGAAGTCCGGAGCACTGAAGCTTTCTTT
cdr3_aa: CSVEVRSTEAFF

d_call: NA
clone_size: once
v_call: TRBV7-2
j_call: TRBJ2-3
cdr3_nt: TGTGCCAGCAGTTCTTCAGCTGGTACGCAGTATTTT
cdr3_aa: CASSSSAGTQYF

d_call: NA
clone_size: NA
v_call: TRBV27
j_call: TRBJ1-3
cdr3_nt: TGTGCCAGCAGGTCCCAACCTGGAAACACCATATATTTT
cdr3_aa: CASRSQPGNTIYF

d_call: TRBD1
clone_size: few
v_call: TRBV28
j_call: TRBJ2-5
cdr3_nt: TGTGCCAGCAGTTCACGCAAATCCGGGACAGGAGATCAAGAGACCCAGTACTTC
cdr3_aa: CASSSRKSGTGDQETQYF

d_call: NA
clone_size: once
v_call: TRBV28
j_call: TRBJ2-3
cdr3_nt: TGTGCCAGCAGTTTGATGTCGAGGGGGAAGTTAACAGATACGCAGTATTTT
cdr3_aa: CASSLMSRGKLTDTQYF

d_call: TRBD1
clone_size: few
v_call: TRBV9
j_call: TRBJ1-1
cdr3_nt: TGTGCCAGCAGCAAGCGGACAGGGGGAGACGCCGGCACTGAAGCTTTCTTT
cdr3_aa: CASSKRTGGDAGTEAFF

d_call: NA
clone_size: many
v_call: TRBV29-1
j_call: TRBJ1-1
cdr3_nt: TGCAGCGTTACCATAGGCCCTTATGAAGCTTTCTTT
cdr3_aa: CSVTIGPYEAFF

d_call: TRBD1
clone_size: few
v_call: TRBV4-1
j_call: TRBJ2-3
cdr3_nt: TGCGCCAGCAGCCAAGCTCTGAGACAGGGGGTGGGAGATACGCAGTATTTT
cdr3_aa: CASSQALRQGVGDTQYF

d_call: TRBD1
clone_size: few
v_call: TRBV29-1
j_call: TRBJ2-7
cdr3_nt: TGCAGCGCATCTCCGGGACAGGGGGCGACCCTTACCTACGAGCAGTGCTTC
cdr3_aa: CSASPGQGATLTYEQCF

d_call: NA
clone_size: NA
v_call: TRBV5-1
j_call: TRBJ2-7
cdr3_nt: TGCGCCAGCAGCTTGGGAGGGGGGCCCCGGGACACCTACGAGCAGTACTTC
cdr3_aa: CASSLGGGPRDTYEQYF

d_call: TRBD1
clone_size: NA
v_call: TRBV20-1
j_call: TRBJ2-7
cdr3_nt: TGCAGTGCTAGAGATGTGGGGACAGCTACCTACGAGCAGTACTTC
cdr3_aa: CSARDVGTATYEQYF

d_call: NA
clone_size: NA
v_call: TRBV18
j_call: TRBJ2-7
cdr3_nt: TGTGCCAGCTCACCTGGGGTACTCATTTACGAGCAGTACTTC
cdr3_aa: CASSPGVLIYEQYF

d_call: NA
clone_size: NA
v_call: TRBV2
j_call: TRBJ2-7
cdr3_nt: TGTGCCAGCACGCGGGCTCAGGGGATTAGCGAGCAGTACTTC
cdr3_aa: CASTRAQGISEQYF

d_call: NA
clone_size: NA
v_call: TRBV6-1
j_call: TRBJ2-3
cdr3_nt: TGTGCCAGCCATTGGAGTACAGATACGCAGTATTTT
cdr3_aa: CASHWSTDTQYF

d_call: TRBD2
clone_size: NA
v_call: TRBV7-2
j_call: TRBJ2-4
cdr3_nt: TGTGCCAGCAGCTTAGAACTAGCGAGGTGGGCCAAAAACATTCAGTACTTC
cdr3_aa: CASSLELARWAKNIQYF

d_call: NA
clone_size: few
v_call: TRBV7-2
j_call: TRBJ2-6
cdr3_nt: TGTGCCAGCAGCTCTCCCAGGGCTAGCGAGAACTCTGGGGCCAACGTCCTGACTTTC
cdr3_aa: CASSSPRASENSGANVLTF

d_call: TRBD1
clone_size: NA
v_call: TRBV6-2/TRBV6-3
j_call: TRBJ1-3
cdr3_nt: TGTGCCAGCAGTTACCGCCAGGGACAGGATCCTGGAAACACCATATATTTT
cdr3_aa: CASSYRQGQDPGNTIYF

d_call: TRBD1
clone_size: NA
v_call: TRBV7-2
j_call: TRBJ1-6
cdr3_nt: TGTGCCAGCAGCTTAGAGCACTTTGTTCGGACAGGTTCTCTTTCCCTCCACTTT
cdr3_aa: CASSLEHFVRTGSLSLHF

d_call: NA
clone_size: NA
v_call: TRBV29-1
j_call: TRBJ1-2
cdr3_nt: NA
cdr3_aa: CSVIVGGGNYGHTF

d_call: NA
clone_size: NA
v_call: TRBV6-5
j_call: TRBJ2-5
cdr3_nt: TGTGCCAGCAGGAAGGGGGGGACCCAGTACTTC
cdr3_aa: CASRKGGTQYF

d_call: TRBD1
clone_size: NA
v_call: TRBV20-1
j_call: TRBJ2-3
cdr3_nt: TGCAGTGCTCCCCGGGACAGGGGCACAGATACGCAGTATTTT
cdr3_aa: CSAPRDRGTDTQYF

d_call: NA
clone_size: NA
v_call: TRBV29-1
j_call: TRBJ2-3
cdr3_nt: TGCAGCGAAGGTCAGGGCCACACAGATACGCAGTATTTT
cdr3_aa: CSEGQGHTDTQYF

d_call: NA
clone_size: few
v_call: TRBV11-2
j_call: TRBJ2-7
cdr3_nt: TGTGCCTCCAGCTTAGATTCAGGGGTCCCCCTCTACGAGCAGTACTTC
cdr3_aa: CASSLDSGVPLYEQYF

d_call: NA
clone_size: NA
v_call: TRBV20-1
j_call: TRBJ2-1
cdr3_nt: TGCAGTGCTAGTAGGAATGAGCAGTTCTTC
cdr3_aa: CSASRNEQFF

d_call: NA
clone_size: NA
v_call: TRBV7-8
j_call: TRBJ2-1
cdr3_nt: TGTGCCAGCACAAGCGGAGACCCTTACAATGAGCAGTTCTTC
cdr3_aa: CASTSGDPYNEQFF

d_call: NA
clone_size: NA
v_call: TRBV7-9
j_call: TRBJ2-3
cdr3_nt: TGTGCCAGCAGCTTAAAATCGGAGGGCCGGTTGGCAAATACGCAGTATTTT
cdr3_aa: CASSLKSEGRLANTQYF